These 4 T cell receptor beta chains came from one sample sequenced in a study of cytomegalovirus exposure and HLA in healthy donors. Use of 60 Vbeta and 13 Jbeta primers characterized the PCR. Measured with immunoSEQ multiplex PCR; TCRdb has only the in-frame clones, and not every one. This repertoire shows around 120,000 clones, 80% found once; its top ten account for roughly 3.5%. Sequencing was done on a sample of PBMCs. The receptors were gathered from a male donor in good health and CMV-seronegative.

The J gene is TRBJ2-2, the V gene TRBV21-1; the table calls TRBD1, which could not be checked here. TRBV21-1 is a pseudogene. CDR3 length: 22 amino acids. CDR3 DNA: TGTGCCAGCAGCAAAGTGGCCACATTAACCGGGACAGGGAGAATTAACACCGGGGAGCTGTTTTTT. Translating gives CASSKVATLTGTGRINTGELFF.

This clone was counted between two and nine times. The chain has TRBV7-9 and TRBJ2-3; 11 nucleotides align to TRBD2. The germline V gene encodes CDR1 SEHNR and CDR2 FQNEAQ (reference sequence). V lost 8 bases and J lost 5; bases outside the gene matches: 12. The CDR3 runs 16 residues. CDR3 nucleotide sequence: TGTGCCAGCTTCTTCATTAGCGGGAGGGTAGAAGATACGCAGTATTTT. Protein product: CASFFISGRVEDTQYF.

The sample holds one count of this clone. The J gene is TRBJ2-7, the V gene TRBV18; 12 bases map to TRBD2. Germline V gives CDR1 KGHSH, CDR2 LQKENI. V lost 4 bases to trimming and J lost 6 bases; unmatched junction nucleotides: 7. The length of the CDR3 is 15 residues. CDR3 amino acids: CASSLKTSGSGEQYF. The CDR3 bases are TGTGCCAGCTCACTGAAGACTAGCGGGAGTGGCGAGCAGTACTTC.

This chain uses TRBV30 with TRBJ1-5; 7 bases are a match to TRBD1. Per the germline V gene, CDR1 is GTSNPN and CDR2 is SVGIG (reference sequence). The V and J ends lost 5 bases and 2 bases, in that order; junction bases with no gene match: 6. This CDR3 comprises 14 residues. CDR3 in DNA: TGTGCCTGGGGCCGAACAGGGGGCAATCAGCCCCAGCATTTT. It encodes CAWGRTGGNQPQHF.